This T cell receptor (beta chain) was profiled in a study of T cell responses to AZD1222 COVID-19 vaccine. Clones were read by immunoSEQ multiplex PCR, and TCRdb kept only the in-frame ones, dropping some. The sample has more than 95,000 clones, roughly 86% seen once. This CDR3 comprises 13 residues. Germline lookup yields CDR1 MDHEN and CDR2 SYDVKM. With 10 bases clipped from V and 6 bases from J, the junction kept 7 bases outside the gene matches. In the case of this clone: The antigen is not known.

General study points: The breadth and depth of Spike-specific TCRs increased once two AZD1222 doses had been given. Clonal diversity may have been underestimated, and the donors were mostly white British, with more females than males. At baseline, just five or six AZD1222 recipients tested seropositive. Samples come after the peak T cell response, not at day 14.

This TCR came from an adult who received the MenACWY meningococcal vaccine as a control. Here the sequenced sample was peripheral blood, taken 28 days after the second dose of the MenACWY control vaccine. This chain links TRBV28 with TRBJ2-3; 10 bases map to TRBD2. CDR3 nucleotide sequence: TGTGCCACTCGGACTAGCGGTTTGGATACGCAGTATTTT. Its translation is CATRTSGLDTQYF. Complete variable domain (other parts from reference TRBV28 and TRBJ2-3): DVKVTQSSRYLVKRTGEKVFLECVQDMDHENMFWYRQDPGLGLRLIYFSYDVKMKEKGDIPEGYSVSREKKERFSLILESASTNQTSMYLCATRTSGLDTQYFGPGTRLTVL.